Shown below are 27 T cell receptor beta chains from a single sample sequenced in a study of T cell changes during pregnancy in multiple sclerosis. Assay used: immunoSEQ multiplex PCR; TCRdb lists only in-frame clones, some missing. The sample carries 85,000 to 120,000 clones, 91% recorded once. This specimen consisted of peripheral blood, obtained before pregnancy. The origin of the receptors is a female donor with multiple sclerosis, enrolled in a pregnancy study.

The chain employs TRBV5-1 and TRBJ2-7; no firm D call. Germline V gives CDR1 SGHRS, CDR2 YFSETQ. V lost 5 bases and J lost 6, with 15 bases in between. The CDR3 sequence is 13 residues long. As DNA, the CDR3 is TGCGCCAGCAGGTATCTTGGCTCCGTCGAGCAGTACTTC. Translated: CASRYLGSVEQYF.

This clone was seen only a few times. V is TRBV10-3 and J is TRBJ1-2; maybe TRBD1 (6 bases). Germline V CDR1 and CDR2: ENHRY, SYGVKD. The V gene lost 5 bases and the J gene lost 3 bases, with 10 bases spanning the gap. The CDR3 consists of 13 residues. As DNA, the CDR3 is TGTGCCATCAGTACGACAGGCGACTATGGCTACACCTTC. Protein: CAISTTGDYGYTF.

The chain combines TRBV18 with TRBJ1-2; 7 bases align to TRBD1. Germline assignment: CDR1 KGHSH and CDR2 LQKENI. CDR3 length: 15 amino acids. J gave up 0 bases and V 4 bases, and 5 bases lay outside the gene matches. CDR3 coding DNA: TGTGCCAGCTCACTAACAGGGGACCCTAACTATGGCTACACCTTC. This gives the protein CASSLTGDPNYGYTF.

CDR3 coding DNA: TGTGCCAGCAGCCCCCTTTCCGGACTAGCGGGAGTTGAGCAGTTCTTC. Amino acids: CASSPLSGLAGVEQFF. The chain joins TRBV7-9 to TRBJ2-1, with TRBD2 matching over 13 bases. This CDR3 has 16 amino acids. V lost 5 bases, J lost 9 bases, and 10 bases stayed unmatched. From germline, CDR1 is SEHNR and CDR2 FQNEAQ (reference sequence).

The chain has TRBV28 and TRBJ2-1; TRBD2 is a possible D gene (6 bases). CDR3 length: 12 residues. Germline V gene lookup returns CDR1 MDHEN and CDR2 SYDVKM. The germline V and J ends were trimmed by 2 bases and 12 bases, with 11 bases remaining between them. CDR3 coding DNA: TGTGCCAGCAGTTTAGGGGGGTTTGGGCAGTTCTTC. This encodes CASSLGGFGQFF.

CDR3 coding DNA: TGTGCCAGCAGTGGGACAGCAACTAATGAAAAACTGTTTTTT. It is translated as CASSGTATNEKLFF. The chain joins TRBV6-5 to TRBJ1-4; 7 bases map to TRBD1. This CDR3 region has 14 residues. V lost 5 bases to trimming and J lost 0 bases; unmatched junction nucleotides: 0. Germline-derived CDR1 and CDR2 are MNHEY and SVGAGI.

The rearrangement links TRBV7-9 to TRBJ2-7; 11 bases are a match to TRBD2. Germline V CDR1 and CDR2: SEHNR, FQNEAQ (reference sequence). This CDR3 has 15 residues. The V and J ends lost 5 bases and 2 bases, in that order; junction bases with no gene match: 5. CDR3 residues: CASSPQTSGTYEQYF. The CDR3 DNA reads as TGTGCCAGCAGCCCTCAGACTAGCGGGACCTACGAGCAGTACTTC.

The count of this clone is one. This rearrangement joins TRBV19 to TRBJ2-1, with 7 nucleotides matching TRBD2. The germline gives CDR1 LNHDA, CDR2 SQIVND (reference sequence). The CDR3 totals 15 residues. V lost 6 bases and J lost 4; bases outside the gene matches: 9. The CDR3: CASSDGLDTYNEQFF. CDR3 DNA: TGTGCCAGTAGCGACGGACTAGACACATACAATGAGCAGTTCTTC.

V and J are TRBV10-2 and TRBJ2-6; D perhaps matches TRBD1 (6 bases). The CDR3 consists of 13 residues. V lost 8 bases, J lost 3 bases, and 8 bases lay in between. Germline values: CDR1 WSHSY, CDR2 SAAADI. The CDR3: CASSQGGANVLTF. CDR3 coding DNA: TGCGCCAGCTCACAGGGTGGGGCCAACGTCCTGACTTTC.

This rearrangement joins TRBV21-1 to TRBJ1-5; TRBD1, the table's D call, lacks a check against the DNA. TRBV21-1 is noted as a pseudogene. CDR3 size: 11 residues. The CDR3 sequence is CASGQNQPQHF. Written as DNA, the CDR3 is TGTGCCAGCGGGCAAAATCAGCCCCAGCATTTT.

As DNA, the CDR3 is TGTGCCAGCAGTCCCCAGACTAGCGGGAAAGCCAATGAGCAGTTCTTC. This sequence encodes CASSPQTSGKANEQFF. The chain couples TRBV28 to TRBJ2-1; TRBD2 matches at 11 bases. The germline gives CDR1 MDHEN, CDR2 SYDVKM. The CDR3 has 16 amino acids. The V gene end was trimmed by 5 bases and the J gene end by 6 bases; junction bases not matched to a gene: 9.

The chain recombines TRBV7-8 with TRBJ1-2; tentative D call: TRBD1 (5 bases). V was trimmed by 1 base and J by 4 bases, leaving 10 bases between them. The V gene's germline CDR1 is SGHVS and CDR2 FQNEAQ. This CDR3 has 14 residues. The CDR3 DNA is TGTGCCAGCAGCTTAGGGGAGGGGTCCTATGGCTACACCTTC. It specifies CASSLGEGSYGYTF.

The chain couples TRBV9 to TRBJ1-1; D perhaps matches TRBD1 (5 bases). Germline values: CDR1 SGDLS, CDR2 YYNGEE. The CDR3 contains 15 residues. V was pared by 0 bases and J by 1 base, with 10 bases between. Here the CDR3 reads CASSVEETANTEAFF. The CDR3 DNA is TGTGCCAGCAGCGTAGAAGAGACAGCGAACACTGAAGCTTTCTTT.

This clone has a single count. V gene TRBV28 combines with J gene TRBJ2-1; the match to TRBD2 covers 9 bases. The trim removed 6 bases at V and 9 bases at J, leaving 15 bases unmatched. The V gene's germline CDR1 is MDHEN and CDR2 SYDVKM. The CDR3 has 16 residues. DNA of the CDR3: TGTGCCAGCAGCCCCGTCCCTGGGACTAGCTCGGTTGAGCAGTTCTTC. Encoded protein: CASSPVPGTSSVEQFF.

The V call is TRBV27, the J call TRBJ1-1; 12 bases map to TRBD1. Germline CDR1 is MNHEY and CDR2 is SMNVEV (reference sequence). The CDR3 sequence is 13 residues long. The V gene end was trimmed by 3 bases and the J gene end by 10 bases; junction bases not matched to a gene: 3. CDR3 region: CASSLGQGARAFF. The CDR3 DNA follows: TGTGCCAGCAGTTTGGGACAGGGGGCGAGAGCTTTCTTT.

The rearrangement links TRBV4-3 to TRBJ2-7; D is unclear. This CDR3 is built from 14 residues. Trimming shortened V by 0 bases and J by 0 bases, and 6 bases separated the two germline ends. Per germline, CDR1 LGHNA and CDR2 YSLEER. The CDR3: CASSQEVSSYEQYF. CDR3 DNA sequence: TGCGCCAGCAGCCAAGAAGTCAGCTCCTACGAGCAGTACTTC.

This clone has just one count. The chain carries TRBV28 and TRBJ2-5, with D perhaps TRBD2 (6 bases). The length of the CDR3 is 17 residues. CDR1 is MDHEN and CDR2 is SYDVKM in the germline V gene. V dropped 1 base and J dropped 1 base, with 16 bases sitting between them. CDR3 DNA sequence: TGTGCCAGCAGTTTATCCCCCGGGGGAGCTGCCCAAGAGACCCAGTACTTC. Its translation is CASSLSPGGAAQETQYF.

This rearrangement joins TRBV7-9 to TRBJ1-3; no reliable D call. This CDR3 has 15 residues. The ends were cut back, 3 bases at V and 2 bases at J, with 11 bases in the middle. Germline CDR1 and CDR2: SEHNR and FQNEAQ (reference sequence). Here the CDR3 reads CASSFILSAGNTIYF. CDR3 sequence (DNA): TGTGCCAGCAGCTTTATCCTGTCGGCTGGAAACACCATATATTTT.

This chain uses TRBV7-8 with TRBJ2-7; perhaps TRBD1 as D (6 bases). CDR3 length: 14 residues. CDR1 is SGHVS, CDR2 FQNEAQ, per germline. V was clipped by 2 bases and J by 3 bases, with 11 bases between them. CDR3 sequence (DNA): TGTGCCAGCAGCTTATTGCAGGGGCGCTACGAGCAGTACTTC. It yields the protein CASSLLQGRYEQYF.

The gene calls are TRBV14 and TRBJ2-2; D might be TRBD2 (6 bases). CDR1 SGHDN and CDR2 FVKESK come from the germline V gene. V lost 4 bases and J lost 1, with 16 bases in between. The CDR3 is made up of 17 amino acids. The CDR3 reads CASSPWTKTMNTGELFF. The DNA for the CDR3 is TGTGCCAGCAGCCCATGGACTAAAACGATGAACACCGGGGAGCTGTTTTTT.

The chain's CDR3 is CASSWAPSYNEQFF. In DNA, the CDR3 is TGTGCCAGCAGTTGGGCACCTTCCTACAATGAGCAGTTCTTC. This sequence joins TRBV27 and TRBJ2-1; D remains ambiguous. The germline CDR1 and CDR2 sequences are MNHEY and SMNVEV (reference sequence). V was shortened by 4 bases and J by 1 base, with 8 bases between the two germline ends. This CDR3 is built from 14 residues.

V is TRBV27 and J is TRBJ2-7, with D tentatively TRBD1 (9 bases). The V and J ends lost 9 bases and 6 bases respectively, with 33 bases between them. The CDR3 length is 18 residues. Looked up from germline, CDR1 is MNHEY and CDR2 is SMNVEV (reference sequence). As DNA, the CDR3 is TGTGCCAGGACCACAGGGGGCCCTCCGGGACTAGAGATCTCCGAGCAGTACTTC. Translating gives CARTTGGPPGLEISEQYF.

The gene calls are TRBV19 and TRBJ2-5, with a weak D call TRBD2 (6 bases). The CDR3 has 15 amino acids. Germline values: CDR1 LNHDA, CDR2 SQIVND (reference sequence). The V and J ends lost 1 base and 2 bases respectively, with 11 bases between them. As DNA, the CDR3 is TGTGCCAGTAGTATAGCAGCGGGTCTACAAGAGACCCAGTACTTC. Translating gives CASSIAAGLQETQYF.

This chain uses TRBV10-3 with TRBJ1-5; D not resolved. The germline gives CDR1 ENHRY, CDR2 SYGVKD. This CDR3 is built from 17 residues. Between the trimmed V and J ends, which lost 0 bases and 2 bases, there was a span of 14 bases. The CDR3 nucleotides are TGTGCCATCAGTGAGTCTCGGAGGGAAGGTGGCAATCAGCCCCAGCATTTT. Amino acid sequence: CAISESRREGGNQPQHF.

This chain joins TRBV1 and TRBJ1-2; the DNA was not used to check the table's D call, TRBD1. TRBV1 is listed as a pseudogene. The length of the CDR3 is 15 residues. CDR3 sequence reads: CTSSQDGPRGDGYTF. The CDR3 nucleotides are TGCACCAGCAGCCAAGATGGGCCCAGGGGGGATGGCTACACCTTC.

This CDR3 is CASSQGGGTYNEQFF. In DNA form, the CDR3 reads TGCGCCAGCAGCCAAGGGGGGGGAACCTACAATGAGCAGTTCTTC. The chain uses TRBV4-3 and TRBJ2-1; 7 bases line up with TRBD2. Unmatched junction bases numbered 2, after V lost 1 base and J lost 2 bases. The CDR3 totals 15 residues. CDR1 and CDR2 from the germline V gene are LGHNA and YSLEER.

The chain is built from TRBV19 and TRBJ1-4; the D is unclear. The CDR3 loop spans 14 amino acids. The V end lost 3 bases, the J end lost 4 bases, and 9 bases lay between the germline ends. From germline, CDR1 is LNHDA and CDR2 SQIVND (reference sequence). This chain's CDR3 is CASSIWGVNEKLFF. DNA for the CDR3: TGTGCCAGTAGTATCTGGGGAGTTAATGAAAAACTGTTTTTT.